This record covers a single T cell receptor beta chain. Antigen unknown. The data originate from a study of response to subunit inactivated influenza vaccine. Whole-study results and caveats: With each seasonal influenza vaccination, the authors suggested, few new T cells are recruited.

Germline-derived CDR1 and CDR2 are SEHNR and FQNEAQ (reference sequence). The CDR3 loop spans 15 amino acids. The V gene lost 7 bases and the J gene lost 4 bases, with 17 bases spanning the gap. MiXCR was run by TCRdb on the RT-PCR reads, yielding one entry per CDR3 protein. The sample has about 700,000 distinct CDR3 sequences; around 13% are singletons. The rearrangement joins TRBV7-9 to TRBJ1-5; D possibly corresponds to TRBD1 (5 bases). The source is a man aged 50 or older who received an inactivated influenza vaccine. This sample comprised PBMCs from blood, obtained around 14 days before vaccination. The CDR3 bases are TGTGCCAGCACCCCCTTGGGGGACGTTAATCAGCCCCAGCATTTT. This encodes CASTPLGDVNQPQHF.